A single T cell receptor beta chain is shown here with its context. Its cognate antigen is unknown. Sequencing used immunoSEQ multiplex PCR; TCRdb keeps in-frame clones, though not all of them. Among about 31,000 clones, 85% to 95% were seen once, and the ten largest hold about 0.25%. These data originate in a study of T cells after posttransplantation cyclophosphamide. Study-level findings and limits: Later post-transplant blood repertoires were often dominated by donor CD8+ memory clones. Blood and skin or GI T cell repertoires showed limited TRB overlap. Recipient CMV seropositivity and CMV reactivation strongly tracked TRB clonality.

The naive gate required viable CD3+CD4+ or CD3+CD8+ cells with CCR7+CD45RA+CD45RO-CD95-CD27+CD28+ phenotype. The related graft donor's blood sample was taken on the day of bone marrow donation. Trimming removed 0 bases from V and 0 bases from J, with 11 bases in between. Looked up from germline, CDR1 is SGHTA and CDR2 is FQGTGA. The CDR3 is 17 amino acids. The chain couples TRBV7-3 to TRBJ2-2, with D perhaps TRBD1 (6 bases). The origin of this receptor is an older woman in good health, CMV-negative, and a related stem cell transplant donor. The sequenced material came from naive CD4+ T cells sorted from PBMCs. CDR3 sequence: CASSLTLRGTNTGELFF. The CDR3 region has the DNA TGTGCCAGCAGCTTAACGTTGAGGGGGACGAACACCGGGGAGCTGTTTTTT. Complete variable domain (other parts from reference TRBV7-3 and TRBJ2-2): GAGVSQTPSNKVTEKGKYVELRCDPISGHTALYWYRQSLGQGPEFLIYFQGTGAADDSGLPNDRFFAVRPEGSVSTLKIQRTERGDSAVYLCASSLTLRGTNTGELFFGEGSRLTVL.